This TCR beta chain was retrieved from a study of shared T cell receptors in the human thymus. Clones were sequenced by immunoSEQ multiplex PCR, and TCRdb holds only the in-frame ones, with some missing. This table has around 340,000 clones, roughly 94% appearing once. This clone turned up a few times. This CDR3 comprises 14 residues. Unmatched junction bases numbered 5, after V lost 6 bases and J lost 3 bases. Germline V gene data show CDR1 as MNHEY and CDR2 as SVGAGI. The sequence was collected from a human donor. Sample: thymocytes. The chain couples TRBV6-5 to TRBJ1-1; 9 bases line up with TRBD1. CDR3 bases: TGTGCCAGCAGCCCGGGACAGGGTGACACTGAAGCTTTCTTT. It is translated as CASSPGQGDTEAFF.